The source of this TCR beta chain is a study of graft-versus-host responses after intestinal transplantation. Study-wide points: GvH clone levels peaked in circulation, and this peak was associated with early post-transplant HvG declines. Ileal or blood samples showed some GvH clones first, and such clones were also found in recipient marrow.

As to this clone: What it recognizes is unknown.

Assay used: immunoSEQ multiplex PCR; TCRdb lists only in-frame clones, some missing. The table shows tens of thousands of clones, with about 90% occurring only once. V trimming: 0 bases; J trimming: 0 bases; junction bases outside the gene matches: 6. The germline V gene has CDR1 PRHDT and CDR2 FYEKMQ (reference sequence). The CDR3 extends over 17 amino acids. The receptor's source is a human donor who received an intestinal transplant. The sample here was unstimulated CD8+ T cells sorted from spleen or lymph node cells, taken before intestinal transplant. V is TRBV13 and J is TRBJ2-7; 9 positions agree with TRBD2. Here the CDR3 reads CASSLGFSGGGSYEQYF. CDR3 DNA sequence: TGTGCCAGCAGCTTAGGATTTAGCGGGGGTGGCTCCTACGAGCAGTACTTC. Variable domain in full (rest from reference TRBV13 and TRBJ2-7): AAGVIQSPRHLIKEKRETATLKCYPIPRHDTVYWYQQGPGQDPQFLISFYEKMQSDKGSIPDRFSAQQFSDYHSELNMSSLELGDSALYFCASSLGFSGGGSYEQYFGPGTRLTVT.